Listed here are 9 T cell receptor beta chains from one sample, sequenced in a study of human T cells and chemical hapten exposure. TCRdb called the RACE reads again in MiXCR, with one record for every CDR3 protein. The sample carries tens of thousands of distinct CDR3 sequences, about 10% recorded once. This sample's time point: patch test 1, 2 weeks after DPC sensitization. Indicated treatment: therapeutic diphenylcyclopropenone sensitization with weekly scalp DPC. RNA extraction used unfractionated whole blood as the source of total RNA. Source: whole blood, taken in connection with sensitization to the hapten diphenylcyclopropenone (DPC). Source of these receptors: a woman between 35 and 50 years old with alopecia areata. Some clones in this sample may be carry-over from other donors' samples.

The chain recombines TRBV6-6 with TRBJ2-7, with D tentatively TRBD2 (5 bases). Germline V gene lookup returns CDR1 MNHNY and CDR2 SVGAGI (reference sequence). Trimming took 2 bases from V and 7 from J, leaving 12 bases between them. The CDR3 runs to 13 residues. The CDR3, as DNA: TGTGCCAGCAGTTACGACATAACGGGGGAGCAGTACTTC. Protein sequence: CASSYDITGEQYF.

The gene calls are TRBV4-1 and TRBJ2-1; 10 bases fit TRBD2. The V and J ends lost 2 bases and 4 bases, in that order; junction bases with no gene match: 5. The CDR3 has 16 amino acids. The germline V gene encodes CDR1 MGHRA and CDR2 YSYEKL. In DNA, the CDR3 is TGCGCCAGCAGCCAACTAGGACTAGCGGAGTACAATGAGCAGTTCTTC. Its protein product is CASSQLGLAEYNEQFF.

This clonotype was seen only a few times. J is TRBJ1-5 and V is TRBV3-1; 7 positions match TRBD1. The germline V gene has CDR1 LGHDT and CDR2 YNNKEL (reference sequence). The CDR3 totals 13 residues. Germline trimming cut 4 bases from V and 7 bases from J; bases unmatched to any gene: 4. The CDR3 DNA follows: TGTGCCAGCAGCCCCGAGGGGGCACAGCCCCAGCATTTT. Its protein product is CASSPEGAQPQHF.

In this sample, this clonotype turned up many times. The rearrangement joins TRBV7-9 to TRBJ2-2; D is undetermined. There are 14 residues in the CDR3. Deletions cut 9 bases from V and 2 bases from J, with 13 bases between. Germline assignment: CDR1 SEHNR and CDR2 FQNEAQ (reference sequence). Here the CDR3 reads CARSEADNTGELFF. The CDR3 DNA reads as TGTGCCAGGAGCGAGGCAGACAACACCGGGGAGCTGTTTTTT.

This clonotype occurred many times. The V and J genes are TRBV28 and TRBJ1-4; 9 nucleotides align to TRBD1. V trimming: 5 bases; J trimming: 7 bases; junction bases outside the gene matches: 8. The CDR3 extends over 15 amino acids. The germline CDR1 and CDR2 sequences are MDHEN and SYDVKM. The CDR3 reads CASSPSDRGGEKLFF. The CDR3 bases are TGTGCCAGCAGTCCCTCGGACAGGGGCGGTGAAAAACTGTTTTTT.

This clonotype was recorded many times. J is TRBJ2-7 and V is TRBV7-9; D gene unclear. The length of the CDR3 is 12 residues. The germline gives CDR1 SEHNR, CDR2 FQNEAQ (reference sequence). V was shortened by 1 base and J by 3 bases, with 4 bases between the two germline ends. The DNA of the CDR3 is TGTGCCAGCAGCTTAGACTACTACGAGCAGTACTTC. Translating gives CASSLDYYEQYF.

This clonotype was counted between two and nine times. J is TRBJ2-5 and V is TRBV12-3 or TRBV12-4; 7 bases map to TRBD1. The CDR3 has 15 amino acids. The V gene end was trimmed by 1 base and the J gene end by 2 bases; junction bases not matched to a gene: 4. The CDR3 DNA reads TGTGCCAGCAGTTTAGGGGACAGCCAACAAGAGACCCAGTACTTC. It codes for CASSLGDSQQETQYF.

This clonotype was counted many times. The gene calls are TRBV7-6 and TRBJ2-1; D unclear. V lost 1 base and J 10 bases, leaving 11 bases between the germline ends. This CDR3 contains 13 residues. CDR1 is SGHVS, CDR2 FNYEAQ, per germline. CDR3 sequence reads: CASSLVSLGEQFF. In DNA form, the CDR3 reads TGTGCCAGCAGCTTAGTATCCCTCGGGGAGCAGTTCTTC.

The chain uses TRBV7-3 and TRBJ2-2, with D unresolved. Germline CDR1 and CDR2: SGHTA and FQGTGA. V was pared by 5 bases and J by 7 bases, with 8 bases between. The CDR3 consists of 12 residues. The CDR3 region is CASSRKIGELFF. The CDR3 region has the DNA TGTGCCAGCAGCAGAAAAATCGGGGAGCTGTTTTTT.